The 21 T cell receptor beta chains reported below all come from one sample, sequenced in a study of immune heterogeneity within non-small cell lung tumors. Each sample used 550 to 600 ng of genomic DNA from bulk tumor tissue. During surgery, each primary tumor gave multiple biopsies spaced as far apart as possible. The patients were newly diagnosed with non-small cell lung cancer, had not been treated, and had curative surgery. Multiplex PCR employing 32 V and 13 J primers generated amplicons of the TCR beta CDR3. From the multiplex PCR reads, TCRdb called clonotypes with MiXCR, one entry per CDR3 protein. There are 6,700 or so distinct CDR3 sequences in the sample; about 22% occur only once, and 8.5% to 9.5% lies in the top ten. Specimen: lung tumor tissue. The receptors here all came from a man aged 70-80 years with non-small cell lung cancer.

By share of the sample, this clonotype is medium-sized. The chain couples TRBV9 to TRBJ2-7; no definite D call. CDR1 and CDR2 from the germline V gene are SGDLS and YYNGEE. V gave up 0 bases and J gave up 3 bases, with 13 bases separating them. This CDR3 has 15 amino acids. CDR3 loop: CASSVEGNPYYEQYF. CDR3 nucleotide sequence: TGTGCCAGCAGCGTAGAGGGTAACCCCTACTACGAGCAGTACTTC.

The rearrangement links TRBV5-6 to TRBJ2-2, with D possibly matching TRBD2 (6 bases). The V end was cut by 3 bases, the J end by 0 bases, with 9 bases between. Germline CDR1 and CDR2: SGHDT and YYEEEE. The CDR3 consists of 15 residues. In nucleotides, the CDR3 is TGTGCCAGCAGCTCACTAGCAGCGAACACCGGGGAGCTGTTTTTT. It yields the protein CASSSLAANTGELFF.

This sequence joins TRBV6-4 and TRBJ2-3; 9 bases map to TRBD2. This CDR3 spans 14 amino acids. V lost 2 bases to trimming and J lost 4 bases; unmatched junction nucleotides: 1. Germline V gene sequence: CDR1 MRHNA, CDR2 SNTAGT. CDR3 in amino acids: CASSDAGGPDTQYF. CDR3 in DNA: TGTGCCAGCAGTGACGCGGGGGGGCCAGATACGCAGTATTTT.

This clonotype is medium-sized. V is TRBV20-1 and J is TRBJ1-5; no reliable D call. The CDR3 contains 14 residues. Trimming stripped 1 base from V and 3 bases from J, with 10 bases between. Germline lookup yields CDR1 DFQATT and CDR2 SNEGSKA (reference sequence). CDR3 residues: CSARGATVNQPQHF. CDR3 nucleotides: TGCAGTGCTAGAGGGGCAACCGTCAATCAGCCCCAGCATTTT.

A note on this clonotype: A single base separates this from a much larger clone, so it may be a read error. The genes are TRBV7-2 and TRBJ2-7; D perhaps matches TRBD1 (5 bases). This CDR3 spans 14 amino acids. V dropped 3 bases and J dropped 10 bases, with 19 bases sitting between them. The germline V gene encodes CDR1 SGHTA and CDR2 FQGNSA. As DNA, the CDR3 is TGTGCCAGCAGCTTCGCTCTATTGCAGGGTTTCCAGTACTTC. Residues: CASSFALLQGFQYF.

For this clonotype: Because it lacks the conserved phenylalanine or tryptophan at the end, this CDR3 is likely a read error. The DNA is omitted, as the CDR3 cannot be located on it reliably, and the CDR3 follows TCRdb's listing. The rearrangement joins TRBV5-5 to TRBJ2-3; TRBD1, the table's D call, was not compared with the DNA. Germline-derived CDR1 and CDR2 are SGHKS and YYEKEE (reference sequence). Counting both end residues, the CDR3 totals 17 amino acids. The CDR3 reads CASSLFIQTRGEQYFGP.

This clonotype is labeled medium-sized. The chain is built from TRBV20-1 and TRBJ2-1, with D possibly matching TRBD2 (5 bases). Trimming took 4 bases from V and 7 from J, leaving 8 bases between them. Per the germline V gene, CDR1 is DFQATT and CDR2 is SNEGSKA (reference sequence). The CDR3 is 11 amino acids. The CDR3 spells CSATRENEQFF. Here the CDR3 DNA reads TGCAGTGCTACTAGGGAGAATGAGCAGTTCTTC.

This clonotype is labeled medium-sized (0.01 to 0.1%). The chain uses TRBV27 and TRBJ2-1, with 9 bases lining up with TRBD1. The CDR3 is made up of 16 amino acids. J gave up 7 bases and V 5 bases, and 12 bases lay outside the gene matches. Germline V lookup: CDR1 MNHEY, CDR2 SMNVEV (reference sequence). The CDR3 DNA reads TGTGCCAGCAGTGCGATCCACCGGGACAGGGCGAATGAGCAGTTCTTC. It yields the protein CASSAIHRDRANEQFF.

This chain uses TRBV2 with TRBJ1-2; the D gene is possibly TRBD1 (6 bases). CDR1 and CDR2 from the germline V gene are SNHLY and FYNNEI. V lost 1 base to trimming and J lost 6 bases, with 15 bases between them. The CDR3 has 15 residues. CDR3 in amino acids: CASSEVGRGSDGYTF. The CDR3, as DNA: TGTGCCAGCAGTGAAGTAGGCAGGGGTTCGGATGGCTACACCTTC.

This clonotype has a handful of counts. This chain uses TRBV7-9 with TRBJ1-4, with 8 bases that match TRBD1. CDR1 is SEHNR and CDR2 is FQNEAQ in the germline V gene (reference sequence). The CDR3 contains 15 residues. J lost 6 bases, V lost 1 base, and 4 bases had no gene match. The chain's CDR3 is CASSLGGTGDEKLFF. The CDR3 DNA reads TGTGCCAGCAGCTTAGGCGGGACAGGAGATGAAAAACTGTTTTTT. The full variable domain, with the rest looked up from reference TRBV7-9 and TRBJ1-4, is DTGVSQNPRHKITKRGQNVTFRCDPISEHNRLYWYRQTLGQGPEFLTYFQNEAQLEKSRLLSDRFSAERPKGSFSTLEIQRTEQGDSAMYLCASSLGGTGDEKLFFGSGTQLSVL.

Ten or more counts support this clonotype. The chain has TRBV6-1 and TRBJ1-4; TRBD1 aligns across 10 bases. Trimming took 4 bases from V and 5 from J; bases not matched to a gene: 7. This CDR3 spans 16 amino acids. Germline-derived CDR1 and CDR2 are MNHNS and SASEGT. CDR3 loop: CASSVTPGQGNEKLFF. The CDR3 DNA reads TGTGCCAGCAGTGTGACTCCGGGACAGGGGAATGAAAAACTGTTTTTT.

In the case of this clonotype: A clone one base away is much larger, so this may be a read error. This chain's CDR3 is CASSYTTGIYEHYF. The CDR3 DNA is TGTGCCAGCAGTTACACCACAGGGATCTACGAGCATTACTTC. The chain combines TRBV6-9 with TRBJ2-7; TRBD1 might be the D (6 bases). The CDR3 is made up of 14 amino acids. The V gene's germline CDR1 is MNHGY and CDR2 SVAAGI.

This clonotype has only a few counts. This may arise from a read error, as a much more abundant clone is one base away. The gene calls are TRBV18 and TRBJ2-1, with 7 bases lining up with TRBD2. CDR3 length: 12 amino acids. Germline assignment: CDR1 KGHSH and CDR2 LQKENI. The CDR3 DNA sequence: TGTGCCAGCTCACCACCAGCGGGGATACCGCTCTTC. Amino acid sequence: CASSPPAGIPLF.

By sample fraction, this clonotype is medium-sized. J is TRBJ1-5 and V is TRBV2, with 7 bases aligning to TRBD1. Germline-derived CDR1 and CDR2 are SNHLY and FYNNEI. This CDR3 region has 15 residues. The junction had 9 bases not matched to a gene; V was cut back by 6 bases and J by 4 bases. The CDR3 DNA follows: TGTGCCAGCAGGGTTGGGACAGCTAAAAATCAGCCCCAGCATTTT. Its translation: CASRVGTAKNQPQHF.

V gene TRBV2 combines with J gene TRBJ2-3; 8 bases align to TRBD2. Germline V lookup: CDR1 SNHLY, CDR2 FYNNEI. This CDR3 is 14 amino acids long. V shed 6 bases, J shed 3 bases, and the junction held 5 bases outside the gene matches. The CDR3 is CASRVGLATDTQYF. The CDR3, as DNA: TGTGCCAGCAGAGTAGGACTAGCTACAGATACGCAGTATTTT. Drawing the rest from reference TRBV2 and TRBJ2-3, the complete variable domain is EPEVTQTPSHQVTQMGQEVILRCVPISNHLYFYWYRQILGQKVEFLVSFYNNEISEKSEIFDDQFSVERPDGSNFTLKIRSTKLEDSAMYFCASRVGLATDTQYFGPGTRLTVL.

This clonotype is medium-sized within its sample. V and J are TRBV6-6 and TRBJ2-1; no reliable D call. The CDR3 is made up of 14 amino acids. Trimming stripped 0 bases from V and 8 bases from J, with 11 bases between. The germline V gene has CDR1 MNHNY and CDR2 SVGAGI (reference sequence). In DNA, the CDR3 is TGTGCCAGCAGTTACTCGTGTCTCTGCGATGAGCAGTTCTTC. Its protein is CASSYSCLCDEQFF.

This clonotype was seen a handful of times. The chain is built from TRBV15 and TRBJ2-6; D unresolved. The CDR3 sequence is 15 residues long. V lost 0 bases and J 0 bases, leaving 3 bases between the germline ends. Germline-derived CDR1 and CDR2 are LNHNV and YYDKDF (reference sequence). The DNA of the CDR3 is TGTGCCACCAGCAGAGATAACTCTGGGGCCAACGTCCTGACTTTC. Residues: CATSRDNSGANVLTF.

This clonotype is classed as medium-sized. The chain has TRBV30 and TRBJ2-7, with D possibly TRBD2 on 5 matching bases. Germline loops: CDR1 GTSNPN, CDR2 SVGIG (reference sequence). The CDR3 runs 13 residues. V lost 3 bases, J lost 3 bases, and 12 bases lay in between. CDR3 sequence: CAWRPKEVYEQYF. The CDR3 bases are TGTGCCTGGAGACCCAAGGAGGTCTACGAGCAGTACTTC.

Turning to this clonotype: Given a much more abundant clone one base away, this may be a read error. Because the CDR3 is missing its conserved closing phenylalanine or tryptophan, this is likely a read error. In DNA form, the CDR3 reads TGTGCCAGCAGTTTACCTTTGGGGGGGGGCAACAATGAGCAGTTCCTC. Translation: CASSLPLGGGNNEQFL. The chain links TRBV27 to TRBJ2-1, with D maybe TRBD2 (7 bases). The CDR3 loop spans 16 amino acids. With 2 bases removed from V and 5 bases from J, the gap between germline ends came to 16 bases. In germline, CDR1 is MNHEY, CDR2 SMNVEV (reference sequence).

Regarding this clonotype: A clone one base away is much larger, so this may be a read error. As DNA, the CDR3 is TGTGCCAGCAGAAAGCGGGGGGTCTCCGAGCAGTACTTC. Translation: CASRKRGVSEQYF. This sequence joins TRBV27 and TRBJ2-7; 9 bases line up with TRBD2. In germline, CDR1 is MNHEY, CDR2 SMNVEV (reference sequence). The CDR3 totals 13 residues. The ends lost 6 bases at V and 6 bases at J; junction bases unmatched: 6.

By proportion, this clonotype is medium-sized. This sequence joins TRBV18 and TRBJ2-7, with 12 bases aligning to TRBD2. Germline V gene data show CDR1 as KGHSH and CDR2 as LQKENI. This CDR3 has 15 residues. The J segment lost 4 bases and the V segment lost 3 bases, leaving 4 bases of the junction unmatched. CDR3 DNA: TGTGCCAGCTCACCCCCACTAGCGGGAGGATACGAGCAGTACTTC. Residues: CASSPPLAGGYEQYF.